Shown below are 13 T cell receptor beta chains from a single sample sequenced in a study of response to subunit inactivated influenza vaccine. Each CDR3 protein is one row after TCRdb ran MiXCR on the RT-PCR reads. This table holds fewer than 750,000 distinct CDR3 sequences, 11% to 15% found once. Sequences were derived from PBMCs from blood, sampled roughly 12 days after vaccination. The receptors here all came from a man in his forties or fifties who received an inactivated influenza vaccine.

This sequence joins TRBV24-1 and TRBJ2-4; D perhaps matches TRBD1 (6 bases). Germline V CDR1 and CDR2: KGHDR, SFDVKD. V was shortened by 3 bases and J by 8 bases, with 16 bases between the two germline ends. CDR3 size: 15 residues. CDR3 amino acids: CATSDTRDTQDIQYF. The CDR3 region has the DNA TGTGCCACCAGTGATACCAGGGACACCCAGGACATTCAGTACTTC.

This clonotype was seen only a few times. This chain links TRBV7-2 with TRBJ2-1; 9 bases agree with TRBD2. This CDR3 has 15 amino acids. Germline CDR1 is SGHTA and CDR2 is FQGNSA. Trimming cost V 10 bases and J 7 bases; bases outside gene matches: 14. The CDR3 sequence is CANIIGREGRNEQFF. The CDR3 nucleotides read TGTGCCAATATAATTGGGCGGGAGGGCCGGAATGAGCAGTTCTTC.

A few counts support this clonotype. The chain employs TRBV7-8 and TRBJ2-5; D might be TRBD2 (6 bases). V was clipped by 6 bases and J by 6 bases, with 20 bases between them. CDR3 length: 15 amino acids. In germline, CDR1 is SGHVS, CDR2 FQNEAQ. The CDR3 spells CASSRLVQFAKTQYF. The DNA of the CDR3 is TGTGCCAGCAGTCGACTAGTTCAGTTTGCGAAGACCCAGTACTTC.

In its sample, this clonotype was seen a few times. CDR3 sequence (DNA): TGCGCCAGCAGGGGACTAGCGGGGCCACAAGAGACCCAGTACTTC. It specifies CASRGLAGPQETQYF. V gene TRBV5-1 combines with J gene TRBJ2-5; 13 bases are a match to TRBD2. Trimming at V came to 5 bases and at J to 2 bases, leaving 3 bases not matched to a gene. This CDR3 has 15 residues. Germline CDR1 is SGHRS and CDR2 is YFSETQ.

This chain uses TRBV19 with TRBJ2-2; a possible D gene is TRBD1 (5 bases). Germline V gene sequence: CDR1 LNHDA, CDR2 SQIVND (reference sequence). The CDR3 sequence is 14 residues long. Trimming shortened V by 7 bases and J by 4 bases, and 13 bases separated the two germline ends. Here the CDR3 DNA reads TGTGCCAGTACGGGCAGGGTGGTCACCGGGGAGCTGTTTTTT. Its translation is CASTGRVVTGELFF. The variable domain in full, completed from reference TRBV19 and TRBJ2-2, reads DGGITQSPKYLFRKEGQNVTLSCEQNLNHDAMYWYRQDPGQGLRLIYYSQIVNDFQKGDIAEGYSVSREKKESFPLTVTSAQKNPTAFYLCASTGRVVTGELFFGEGSRLTVL.

The chain employs TRBV14 and TRBJ2-1; possible D gene TRBD1, 5 bases. Trimming took 1 base from V and 6 from J, leaving 10 bases between them. From germline, CDR1 is SGHDN and CDR2 FVKESK. This CDR3 spans 14 amino acids. CDR3: CASSQAFGANEQFF. CDR3 nucleotide sequence: TGTGCCAGCAGCCAAGCCTTTGGGGCCAATGAGCAGTTCTTC.

CDR3 protein: CASSQWRDQPQHF. In DNA, the CDR3 is TGTGCCAGCAGCCAATGGAGGGATCAGCCCCAGCATTTT. This chain connects TRBV11-2 to TRBJ1-5; D unresolved. Trimming removed 5 bases at V and 5 bases at J, with 10 bases between. The CDR3 has 13 residues. Germline CDR1 is SGHAT and CDR2 is FQNNGV.

The V and J genes are TRBV5-6 and TRBJ2-7; possibly TRBD1 for D (6 bases). V was cut by 3 bases and J by 2 bases, with 9 bases left in between. Germline loops: CDR1 SGHDT, CDR2 YYEEEE. This CDR3 comprises 13 residues. CDR3 sequence reads: CASSSQGPYEQYF. The CDR3 DNA reads TGTGCCAGCAGCTCCCAGGGGCCCTACGAGCAGTACTTC.

In nucleotides, the CDR3 is TGTGCCAGCAGCAAGGACAGGGTCTACGAGCAGTACTTC. Residues: CASSKDRVYEQYF. The chain recombines TRBV7-8 with TRBJ2-7; 8 bases agree with TRBD1. V trimming: 5 bases; J trimming: 3 bases; junction bases outside the gene matches: 3. Germline-derived CDR1 and CDR2 are SGHVS and FQNEAQ. CDR3 size: 13 residues.

This clonotype was found many times. The gene calls are TRBV7-6 and TRBJ2-2; possible D gene TRBD2, 6 bases. CDR3 length: 15 amino acids. The germline V gene encodes CDR1 SGHVS and CDR2 FNYEAQ. V gave up 3 bases and J gave up 4 bases, with 12 bases separating them. The CDR3 DNA is TGTGCCAGCAGCTTGGGCCAGGGAGGCACCGGGGAGCTGTTTTTT. This translates into CASSLGQGGTGELFF.

This clonotype was seen a handful of times. The chain recombines TRBV27 with TRBJ2-1; either TRBD1 or TRBD2 may supply D (5 bases each). The CDR3 is 16 residues long. V gave up 0 bases and J gave up 9 bases, with 18 bases separating them. Germline V gene lookup returns CDR1 MNHEY and CDR2 SMNVEV (reference sequence). This CDR3 is CASSLSGGTIGGEQFF. CDR3 in DNA: TGTGCCAGCAGTTTATCTGGGGGAACGATCGGCGGTGAGCAGTTCTTC.

This clonotype was picked up a small number of times. J is TRBJ2-7 and V is TRBV20-1; the D call may be TRBD1 or TRBD2 (5 bases each). CDR1 and CDR2 (germline): DFQATT, SNEGSKA (reference sequence). CDR3 length: 15 residues. Trimming stripped 4 bases from V and 0 bases from J, with 16 bases between. CDR3 sequence (DNA): TGCAGTGCTATGAATTACCGGGACCACTCCTACGAGCAGTACTTC. Translation: CSAMNYRDHSYEQYF.

The chain carries TRBV3-1 and TRBJ2-5; 7 bases line up with TRBD1. This CDR3 contains 14 residues. Trimming cost V 3 bases and J 7 bases; bases outside gene matches: 8. Germline CDR1 and CDR2: LGHDT and YNNKEL (reference sequence). The CDR3 here is CASSHPTTGATQYF. The CDR3 bases are TGTGCCAGCAGCCATCCGACCACAGGGGCGACCCAGTACTTC.